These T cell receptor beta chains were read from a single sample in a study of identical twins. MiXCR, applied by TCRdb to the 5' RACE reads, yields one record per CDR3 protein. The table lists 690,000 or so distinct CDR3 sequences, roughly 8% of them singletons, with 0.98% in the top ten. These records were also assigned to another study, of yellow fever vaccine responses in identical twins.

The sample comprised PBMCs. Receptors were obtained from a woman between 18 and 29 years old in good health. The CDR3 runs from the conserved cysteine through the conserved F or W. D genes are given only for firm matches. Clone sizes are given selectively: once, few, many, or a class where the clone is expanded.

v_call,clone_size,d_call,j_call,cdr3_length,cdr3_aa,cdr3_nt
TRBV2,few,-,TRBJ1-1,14,CASRVDGGNTEAFF,TGTGCCAGCCGCGTCGATGGGGGGAACACTGAAGCTTTCTTT
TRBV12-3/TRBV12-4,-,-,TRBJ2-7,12,CASSTLPYEQYF,TGTGCCAGCAGCACCCTACCCTACGAGCAGTACTTC
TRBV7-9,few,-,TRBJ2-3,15,CASSSPRGPTDTQYF,TGTGCCAGCAGCTCCCCCAGGGGCCCGACAGATACGCAGTATTTT
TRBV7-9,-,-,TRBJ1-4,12,CASSLTQEKLFF,TGTGCCAGCAGCCTCACTCAGGAAAAACTGTTTTTT
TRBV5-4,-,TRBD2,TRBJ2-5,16,CASSLAGAGSQETQYF,TGTGCCAGCAGCTTGGCCGGAGCGGGAAGCCAAGAGACCCAGTACTTC
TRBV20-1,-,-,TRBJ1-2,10,CRSALSGYTF,TGCAGATCAGCGCTCTCCGGCTACACCTTC
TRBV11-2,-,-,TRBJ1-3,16,CASSPLGRNSGNTIYF,TGTGCCAGCAGCCCCCTGGGCAGGAACTCTGGAAACACCATATATTTT
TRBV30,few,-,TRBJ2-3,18,CAWRKRLSGTLTTDTQYF,TGTGCCTGGAGGAAACGACTTTCCGGGACCCTCACCACAGATACGCAGTATTTT
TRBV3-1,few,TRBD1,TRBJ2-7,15,CASSRQGWGTYEQYF,TGTGCCAGCAGTAGACAGGGGTGGGGAACCTACGAGCAGTACTTC
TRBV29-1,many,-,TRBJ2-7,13,CSALTGTVDEQYF,TGCAGCGCTCTTACCGGGACTGTGGATGAGCAGTACTTC
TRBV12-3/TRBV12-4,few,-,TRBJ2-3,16,CASSPTTGLKTNTQYF,TGTGCCAGCAGTCCCACAACGGGACTCAAAACCAATACGCAGTATTTT
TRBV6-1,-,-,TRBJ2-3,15,CASTDWSTSTDTQYF,TGTGCCAGCACCGACTGGTCAACTAGCACAGATACGCAGTATTTT
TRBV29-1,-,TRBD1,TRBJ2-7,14,CSVASGTGPYEQYF,TGCAGCGTAGCCTCCGGGACAGGGCCCTACGAGCAGTACTTC
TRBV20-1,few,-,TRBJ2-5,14,CSALRATAQETQYF,TGCAGTGCCCTTAGGGCGACTGCCCAAGAGACCCAGTACTTC
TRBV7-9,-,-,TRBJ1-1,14,CASSTQGPGTEAFF,TGTGCCAGCAGCACTCAGGGACCTGGCACTGAAGCTTTCTTT
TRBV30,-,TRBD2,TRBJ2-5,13,CAWGLAGGETQYF,TGTGCCTGGGGACTAGCGGGAGGGGAGACCCAGTACTTC
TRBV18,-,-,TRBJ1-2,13,CASSPLTETAYTF,TGTGCCAGCTCACCCTTGACAGAGACTGCATACACCTTC
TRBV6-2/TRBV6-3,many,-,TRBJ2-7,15,CASRPNTRGTYEQYF,TGTGCCAGCAGACCAAACACTAGGGGAACCTACGAGCAGTACTTC
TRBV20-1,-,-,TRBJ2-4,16,CSARGPFGGDRNIQYF,TGCAGTGCTAGGGGCCCTTTCGGGGGCGATAGAAACATTCAGTACTTC
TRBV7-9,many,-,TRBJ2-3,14,CASSTRGEADTQYF,TGTGCCAGCAGCACCAGGGGGGAAGCAGATACGCAGTATTTT
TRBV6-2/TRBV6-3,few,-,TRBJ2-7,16,CASSIGAGQISYEQYF,TGTGCCAGCAGTATTGGAGCGGGACAGATCTCCTACGAGCAGTACTTC
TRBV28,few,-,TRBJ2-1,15,CASSSPPPNLNEQFF,TGTGCCAGCAGCTCCCCCCCCCCAAACTTGAATGAGCAGTTCTTC
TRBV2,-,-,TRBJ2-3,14,CASRASPTVDTQYF,TGTGCCAGCAGGGCCAGTCCGACAGTAGATACGCAGTATTTT
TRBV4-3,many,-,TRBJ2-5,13,CASSPGLEETQYF,TGCGCCAGCAGCCCCGGACTGGAAGAGACCCAGTACTTC